The 25 T cell receptor beta chains in this list originate from one sample, sequenced in a study. TCRdb redid the calling of the 5' RACE reads with MiXCR, one entry per CDR3 protein. The table includes approximately 6,000 distinct CDR3 sequences, under 75% detected once. Material for sequencing was memory CD4+ T cells sorted from a lymph node. The subset here: memory CD4+ T cells, CD4+CD45RO+CD25-. These receptors came from a female donor with breast cancer.

In its sample, this clonotype was seen a few times. The chain links TRBV5-1 to TRBJ2-7, with TRBD1 identical over 8 bases. Unmatched junction bases numbered 11, after V lost 8 bases and J lost 4 bases. The CDR3 is 14 amino acids. Germline V gene lookup returns CDR1 SGHRS and CDR2 YFSETQ. The CDR3 region is CASSRQGPSYEQYF. Here the CDR3 DNA reads TGCGCCAGTTCCCGACAGGGGCCGTCGTACGAGCAGTACTTC.

This clonotype was found a few times. V usage is TRBV30 and J usage is TRBJ2-5; D remains unclear. The V end was cut by 2 bases, the J end by 2 bases, with 9 bases between. CDR1 is GTSNPN, CDR2 SVGIG, per germline (reference sequence). The CDR3 sequence is 13 residues long. The CDR3 loop reads CAWSWASQETQYF. For the CDR3, the DNA is TGTGCCTGGAGTTGGGCCTCTCAAGAGACCCAGTACTTC.

The table lists this clonotype with a few counts. The CDR3 reads CASRWGNTEAFF. As DNA, the CDR3 is TGTGCCAGCAGATGGGGGAACACTGAAGCTTTCTTT. The rearrangement links TRBV27 to TRBJ1-1; no definite D call. Trimming shortened V by 6 bases and J by 1 base, and 6 bases separated the two germline ends. The germline V gene encodes CDR1 MNHEY and CDR2 SMNVEV (reference sequence). The CDR3 spans 12 residues.

The chain uses TRBV29-1 and TRBJ1-2; D is unclear. The CDR3 consists of 11 residues. The V and J ends lost 3 bases and 0 bases respectively, with 2 bases between them. Germline values: CDR1 SQVTM, CDR2 ANQGSEA. CDR3 protein: CSVDTNYGYTF. CDR3 sequence (DNA): TGCAGCGTTGACACTAACTATGGCTACACCTTC.

V is TRBV6-5 and J is TRBJ1-1, with 7 bases lining up with TRBD1. The germline V gene encodes CDR1 MNHEY and CDR2 SVGAGI. V was pared by 2 bases and J by 7 bases, with 4 bases of the junction left unmatched. The CDR3 length is 13 residues. This CDR3 reads CASSYKGAFEAFF. The DNA of the CDR3 is TGTGCCAGCAGTTACAAGGGGGCCTTTGAAGCTTTCTTT.

The chain carries TRBV6-5 and TRBJ1-2; possibly TRBD1 for D (6 bases). In germline, CDR1 is MNHEY, CDR2 SVGAGI. V lost 6 bases, J lost 7 bases, and 18 bases lay in between. The CDR3 runs to 14 residues. The DNA for the CDR3 is TGTGCCAGCAGCCCACAGGGCGTAGCGGCTGGCTACACCTTC. This codes for CASSPQGVAAGYTF.

The V and J genes are TRBV7-8 and TRBJ1-6, with unresolved D. Germline V gives CDR1 SGHVS, CDR2 FQNEAQ. V was cut by 9 bases and J by 7 bases, with 10 bases left in between. The CDR3 runs to 12 residues. The CDR3 DNA reads as TGTGCCAGTTCGTATGGGAATTCACCCCTCCACTTT. Its translation is CASSYGNSPLHF.

The chain employs TRBV20-1 and TRBJ2-1, with 7 bases identical to TRBD2. Germline CDR1 reads DFQATT; CDR2 reads SNEGSKA (reference sequence). The junction had 12 bases not matched to a gene; V was cut back by 6 bases and J by 4 bases. The CDR3 consists of 15 residues. This CDR3 is CSALSRLAGYNEQFF. CDR3 DNA sequence: TGCAGTGCACTATCCCGATTAGCGGGTTACAATGAGCAGTTCTTC.

Notes on this clonotype: Its ends do not fully match the called genes, so a read error is possible. This sequence joins TRBV18 and TRBJ2-5, with 7 bases that match TRBD2. The CDR3 contains 14 residues. The germline V gene has CDR1 KGHSH and CDR2 LQKENI. The DNA of the CDR3 is TGTGCCAGCTCACCTAGCGGGCGAGAAGAGGCCCAGTACTTC. Translated: CASSPSGREEAQYF.

The chain recombines TRBV20-1 with TRBJ2-7, with 9 nucleotides matching TRBD1. This CDR3 is built from 14 residues. Germline values: CDR1 DFQATT, CDR2 SNEGSKA (reference sequence). The V segment lost 4 bases and the J segment 4 bases; nucleotides outside the gene matches: 8. Here the CDR3 DNA reads TGCAGTGCTAAAGGGGACAGGGTCATTTACGAGCAGTACTTC. Its protein product is CSAKGDRVIYEQYF.

This clonotype was recorded only once. The V gene is TRBV6-6, the J gene TRBJ1-2; D is unresolved. V dropped 2 bases and J dropped 7 bases, with 11 bases sitting between them. Germline V gene lookup returns CDR1 MNHNY and CDR2 SVGAGI (reference sequence). This CDR3 comprises 13 residues. The CDR3 spells CASSYGQKSGYTF. CDR3 in DNA: TGTGCCAGCAGTTACGGTCAGAAGAGTGGCTACACCTTC.

V and J are TRBV11-3 and TRBJ2-1; D is ambiguous. There are 14 residues in the CDR3. The V gene lost 5 bases and the J gene lost 4 bases, with 12 bases spanning the gap. CDR1 and CDR2 from the germline V gene are SGHNT and YENEEA. Here the CDR3 reads CASSPRQFYNEQFF. CDR3 coding DNA: TGTGCCAGCAGCCCGCGGCAGTTTTACAATGAGCAGTTCTTC.

This chain links TRBV29-1 with TRBJ2-7; D might be TRBD2 (6 bases). V was pared by 8 bases and J by 0 bases, with 14 bases between. The germline CDR1 and CDR2 sequences are SQVTM and ANQGSEA. The CDR3 consists of 13 residues. The CDR3 DNA follows: TGCAGCCATGCCAGCGGGCCCTCCTACGAGCAGTACTTC. It codes for CSHASGPSYEQYF.

This chain connects TRBV6-5 to TRBJ2-6; 7 bases fit TRBD1. After removal of 2 bases from V and 4 bases from J, the junction contained 11 bases not matched to a gene. This CDR3 is 18 amino acids long. CDR1 and CDR2 (germline): MNHEY, SVGAGI. The CDR3 is CASSYDWAGGEGANVLTF. CDR3 DNA sequence: TGTGCCAGCAGTTACGATTGGGCAGGGGGTGAAGGGGCCAACGTCCTGACTTTC.

The chain has TRBV9 and TRBJ1-3; no clear D gene. This CDR3 spans 15 amino acids. Trimming cost V 3 bases and J 0 bases, with 10 bases left between them. Germline-derived CDR1 and CDR2 are SGDLS and YYNGEE. The CDR3 loop reads CASSAQTFSGNTIYF. For the CDR3, the DNA is TGTGCCAGCAGCGCACAGACCTTCTCTGGAAACACCATATATTTT.

V usage is TRBV10-3 and J usage is TRBJ2-5; 10 nucleotides line up with TRBD2. The germline gives CDR1 ENHRY, CDR2 SYGVKD. This CDR3 contains 13 residues. Losses at the gene ends were 7 bases for V and 5 bases for J; bases not matched to a gene: 4. CDR3 protein: CAINGGLAETQYF. In DNA form, the CDR3 reads TGTGCCATCAATGGGGGACTAGCGGAGACCCAGTACTTC.

The chain carries TRBV3-1 and TRBJ2-2; 9 bases match TRBD1. The CDR3 sequence is 15 residues long. The germline gives CDR1 LGHDT, CDR2 YNNKEL (reference sequence). The V segment lost 3 bases and the J segment 3 bases; nucleotides outside the gene matches: 2. The CDR3 DNA sequence: TGTGCCAGCAGCCATGGGACAGGGTACACCGGGGAGCTGTTTTTT. Its translation is CASSHGTGYTGELFF. Supplemented by reference TRBV3-1 and TRBJ2-2, the full variable domain reads DTAVSQTPKYLVTQMGNDKSIKCEQNLGHDTMYWYKQDSKKFLKIMFSYNNKELIINETVPNRFSPKSPDKAHLNLHINSLELGDSAVYFCASSHGTGYTGELFFGEGSRLTVL.

This sequence joins TRBV7-9 and TRBJ1-4, with 8 bases that match TRBD1. With 11 bases clipped from V and 4 bases from J, the junction kept 9 bases outside the gene matches. Germline values: CDR1 SEHNR, CDR2 FQNEAQ (reference sequence). This CDR3 has 14 residues. DNA of the CDR3: TGTGCCGGCACCTTCGGACAGGGTAATGAAAAACTGTTTTTT. It translates to CAGTFGQGNEKLFF.

This sequence joins TRBV7-3 and TRBJ1-1; tentatively, D is TRBD1 (5 bases). V was shortened by 4 bases and J by 2 bases, with 8 bases between the two germline ends. CDR1 is SGHTA, CDR2 FQGTGA, per germline. This CDR3 is built from 13 residues. The CDR3 is CASSSGSNTEAFF. CDR3 coding DNA: TGTGCCAGCAGCTCAGGGTCTAACACTGAAGCTTTCTTT. The full variable domain, with the rest looked up from reference TRBV7-3 and TRBJ1-1, is GAGVSQTPSNKVTEKGKYVELRCDPISGHTALYWYRQSLGQGPEFLIYFQGTGAADDSGLPNDRFFAVRPEGSVSTLKIQRTERGDSAVYLCASSSGSNTEAFFGQGTRLTVV.

The V and J genes are TRBV3-1 and TRBJ2-7, with D uncertain. The germline V and J ends were trimmed by 2 bases and 0 bases, with 2 bases remaining between them. Germline values: CDR1 LGHDT, CDR2 YNNKEL (reference sequence). The CDR3 spans 12 residues. The CDR3 DNA follows: TGTGCCAGCAGCCAAAGCTCCTACGAGCAGTACTTC. Its protein is CASSQSSYEQYF.

Concerning this clonotype: The conserved closing phenylalanine or tryptophan is absent in this CDR3, likely reflecting a read error. The chain joins TRBV6-5 to TRBJ1-2; D perhaps matches TRBD1 (5 bases). There are 12 residues in the CDR3. Trimming cost V 2 bases and J 5 bases, with 6 bases left between them. Germline CDR1 MNHEY, CDR2 SVGAGI. In nucleotides, the CDR3 is TGTGCCAGCAGTTACGGGGGGTATGGCTACACCCTC. This translates into CASSYGGYGYTL.

This sequence joins TRBV20-1 and TRBJ2-3; possible D gene TRBD2, 5 bases. The CDR3 is 13 residues long. V dropped 3 bases and J dropped 3 bases, with 10 bases sitting between them. Per the germline V gene, CDR1 is DFQATT and CDR2 is SNEGSKA (reference sequence). The DNA of the CDR3 is TGCAGTGCTAGCCCGGGGTCAACAGATACGCAGTATTTT. Its translation: CSASPGSTDTQYF.

This clonotype was counted a few times. V and J are TRBV5-1 and TRBJ2-7; 8 bases are a match to TRBD2. Per the germline V gene, CDR1 is SGHRS and CDR2 is YFSETQ. The length of the CDR3 is 14 residues. Losses at the gene ends were 5 bases for V and 4 bases for J; bases not matched to a gene: 8. This CDR3 reads CASSETASGYEQYF. CDR3 nucleotide sequence: TGCGCCAGCAGTGAGACGGCTAGCGGGTACGAGCAGTACTTC.

The chain couples TRBV20-1 to TRBJ1-1; unclear D gene. The germline gives CDR1 DFQATT, CDR2 SNEGSKA (reference sequence). This CDR3 has 15 residues. Trimming removed 4 bases at V and 0 bases at J, with 15 bases between. The CDR3 DNA reads as TGCAGTGCTACCCTTTTGACACGGATGAACACTGAAGCTTTCTTT. Translated, it gives CSATLLTRMNTEAFF.

The rearrangement links TRBV5-1 to TRBJ1-1; tentatively, D is TRBD1 (5 bases). CDR3 length: 14 residues. Germline V CDR1 and CDR2: SGHRS, YFSETQ. Trimming pared 4 bases from V and 5 bases from J, leaving 15 bases between. Written as DNA, the CDR3 is TGCGCCAGCAGCGTCCAGGGCGAGTCAACTGAAGCTTTCTTT. This sequence encodes CASSVQGESTEAFF. The variable domain in full, completed from reference TRBV5-1 and TRBJ1-1, reads KAGVTQTPRYLIKTRGQQVTLSCSPISGHRSVSWYQQTPGQGLQFLFEYFSETQRNKGNFPGRFSGRQFSNSRSEMNVSTLELGDSALYLCASSVQGESTEAFFGQGTRLTVV.